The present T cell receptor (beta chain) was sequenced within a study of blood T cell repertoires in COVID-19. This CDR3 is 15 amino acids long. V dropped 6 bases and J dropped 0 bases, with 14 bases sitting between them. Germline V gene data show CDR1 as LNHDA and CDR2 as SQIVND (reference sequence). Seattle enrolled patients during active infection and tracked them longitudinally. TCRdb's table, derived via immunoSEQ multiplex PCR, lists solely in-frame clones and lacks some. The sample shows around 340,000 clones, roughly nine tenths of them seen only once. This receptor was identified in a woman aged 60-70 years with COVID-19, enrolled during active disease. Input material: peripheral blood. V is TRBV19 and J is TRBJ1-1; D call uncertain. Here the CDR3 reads CASRILYRVNTEAFF. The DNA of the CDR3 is TGTGCCAGTAGGATCCTTTATCGGGTGAACACTGAAGCTTTCTTT.